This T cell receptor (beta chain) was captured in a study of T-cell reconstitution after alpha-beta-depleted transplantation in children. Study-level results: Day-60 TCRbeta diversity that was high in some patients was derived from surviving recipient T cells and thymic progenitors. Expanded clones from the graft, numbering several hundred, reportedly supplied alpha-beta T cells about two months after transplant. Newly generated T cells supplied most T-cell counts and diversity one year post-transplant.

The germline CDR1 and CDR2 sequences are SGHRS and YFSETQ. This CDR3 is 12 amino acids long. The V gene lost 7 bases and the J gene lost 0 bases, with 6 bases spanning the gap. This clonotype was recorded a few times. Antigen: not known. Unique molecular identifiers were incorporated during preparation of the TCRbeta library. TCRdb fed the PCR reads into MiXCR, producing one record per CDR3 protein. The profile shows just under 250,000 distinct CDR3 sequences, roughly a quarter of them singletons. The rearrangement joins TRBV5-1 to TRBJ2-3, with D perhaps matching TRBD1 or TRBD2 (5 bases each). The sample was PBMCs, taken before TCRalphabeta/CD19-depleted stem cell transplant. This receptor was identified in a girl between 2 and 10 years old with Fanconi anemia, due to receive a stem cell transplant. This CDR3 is CASRDSTDTQYF. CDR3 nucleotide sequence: TGCGCCAGCCGGGACAGCACAGATACGCAGTATTTT.